Listed below are T cell receptor beta chains from one sample, sequenced in a study of blood T cell repertoires in COVID-19. Profiling relied on immunoSEQ multiplex PCR, and the TCRdb table lists in-frame clones only, not all of them. The repertoire consists of around 470,000 clones, with about 88% occurring once and the leading ten covering roughly 0.9%. The sample was peripheral blood. The receptors here all came from a man between 18 and 35 years old with COVID-19, enrolled during active disease. The CDR3 runs from the conserved cysteine through the conserved F or W. D genes are given only for firm matches. Size is omitted from some rows. Given values are once, few, many or a class for expanded clones.

cdr3_aa,cdr3_nt,d_call,cdr3_length,j_call,clone_size,v_call
CASALEGSPLHF,TGCGCCAGCGCCCTGGAGGGTTCACCCCTCCACTTT,-,12,TRBJ1-6,-,TRBV10-1
CASSPVAGGTEQYF,TGTGCCAGCAGTCCTGTAGCGGGAGGAACCGAGCAGTACTTC,TRBD2,14,TRBJ2-7,-,TRBV6-5
CASKQISGNTIYF,TGTGCCAGTAAACAGATCTCTGGAAACACCATATATTTT,-,13,TRBJ1-3,-,TRBV19
CASRTGGASSYNSPLHF,TGTGCCAGCAGAACAGGGGGCGCAAGCTCCTATAATTCACCCCTCCACTTT,TRBD1,17,TRBJ1-6,-,TRBV7-8
CASSPEGHNEQFF,TGTGCCAGCAGCCCCGAGGGCCACAATGAGCAGTTCTTC,-,13,TRBJ2-1,few,TRBV7-3
CASMDREVYNEQFF,TGTGCCAGCATGGACAGGGAAGTTTACAATGAGCAGTTCTTC,TRBD1,14,TRBJ2-1,-,TRBV6-6
CASSLELGRETQYF,TGTGCCAGCAGCTTAGAACTAGGCCGGGAGACCCAGTACTTC,-,14,TRBJ2-5,-,TRBV7-9
CASRQTGKHEQYF,TGTGCCAGCAGACAGACAGGGAAACACGAGCAGTACTTC,TRBD1,13,TRBJ2-7,-,TRBV27
CASSQDSQETQYF,TGTGCCAGCAGCCAAGACAGCCAAGAGACCCAGTACTTC,-,13,TRBJ2-5,-,TRBV5-4
CASSQEGGGTDTQYF,TGTGCCAGCAGCCAAGAAGGCGGGGGAACAGATACGCAGTATTTT,TRBD2,15,TRBJ2-3,-,TRBV3-1/TRBV3-2
CASNTAGSTDTQYF,TGCGCCAGCAATACGGCAGGGTCCACAGATACGCAGTATTTT,-,14,TRBJ2-3,-,TRBV5-1
CAGQRDTGELFF,TGTGCCGGCCAGCGCGACACCGGGGAGCTGTTTTTT,-,12,TRBJ2-2,-,TRBV2
CSVGDSSGNTIYF,TGCAGCGTTGGGGACAGCTCTGGAAACACCATATATTTT,TRBD1,13,TRBJ1-3,-,TRBV29-1
CASSLTNSGNTIYF,TGCGCCAGCAGCCTAACCAACTCTGGAAACACCATATATTTT,-,14,TRBJ1-3,-,TRBV5-1
CASSPGFGQPQHF,TGTGCCAGCAGCCCCGGGTTCGGTCAGCCCCAGCATTTT,-,13,TRBJ1-5,-,TRBV7-8
CSLAESYNEQFF,TGCAGCCTAGCGGAGTCCTACAATGAGCAGTTCTTC,TRBD2,12,TRBJ2-1,-,TRBV29-1
CASTDRQETQYF,TGTGCCAGCACTGACAGACAAGAGACCCAGTACTTC,-,12,TRBJ2-5,-,TRBV18
CASSISGQGGYEQYF,TGTGCCAGTAGTATCTCCGGACAGGGGGGATACGAGCAGTACTTC,TRBD1,15,TRBJ2-7,-,TRBV19
CASSLDRGRFSGTQYF,TGTGCCAGCAGCCTAGACAGGGGGCGATTTTCAGGGACCCAGTACTTC,TRBD1,16,TRBJ2-5,-,TRBV7-8
CASSYMSGQTYEQYF,TGTGCCAGCAGCTACATGTCCGGACAGACCTACGAGCAGTACTTC,-,15,TRBJ2-7,-,TRBV11-3
CASTRGGSYGYTF,TGTGCCAGCACCCGAGGGGGCAGTTATGGCTACACCTTC,TRBD1,13,TRBJ1-2,-,TRBV7-6
CASSLVGLGSTNNEQFF,TGTGCCAGCAGCTTAGTAGGTTTAGGGAGTACCAACAATGAGCAGTTCTTC,-,17,TRBJ2-1,-,TRBV7-8
CATSDTRTGTGVGYTF,TGTGCCACCAGTGACACCCGGACCGGGACAGGGGTTGGCTACACCTTC,TRBD1,16,TRBJ1-2,-,TRBV24-1
CASSIMARVGGELFF,TGTGCCAGTAGTATTATGGCGCGGGTAGGAGGGGAGCTGTTTTTT,-,15,TRBJ2-2,-,TRBV19
CASNGPGGQDTQYF,TGTGCCAGCAATGGGCCGGGGGGGCAAGATACGCAGTATTTT,TRBD2,14,TRBJ2-3,-,TRBV2
CASSVVAGGPGNEQFF,TGTGCCAGCAGCGTAGTTGCGGGGGGGCCTGGTAATGAGCAGTTCTTC,TRBD2,16,TRBJ2-1,-,TRBV9
CAWKGQPNYGYTF,TGTGCCTGGAAGGGACAGCCAAACTATGGCTACACCTTC,TRBD1,13,TRBJ1-2,-,TRBV30
CASSESRQGLVPLHF,TGTGCCAGCAGTGAAAGCCGACAGGGGTTGGTACCCCTCCACTTT,TRBD1,15,TRBJ1-6,-,TRBV6-1